This is a list of T cell receptor beta chains from one sample in a study of neurological immune-mediated disorders. One entry per CDR3 protein, called by TCRdb with MiXCR from the 5' RACE reads. The data hold 39,000 or so distinct CDR3 sequences, with approximately 5.1% observed a single time. Sequencing used CD4+ T cells from blood. The receptors derive from a man younger than 35 in good health. CDR3s include the opening cysteine and the closing phenylalanine or tryptophan. D genes are given only for firm matches. Only some rows state a clone size, as once, few, many or a class for expanded clones.

D gene | J gene | V gene | clone size | CDR3 protein | CDR3 DNA
TRBD1 | TRBJ1-6 | TRBV5-1 | many | CASSTSRGTGRSPLHF | TGCGCCAGCAGCACCTCCCGGGGGACAGGGCGGTCACCCCTCCACTTT
TRBD1 | TRBJ2-7 | TRBV10-3 | NA | CAISRDRVKEQYF | TGTGCCATCAGTCGGGACAGGGTCAAGGAGCAGTACTTC
NA | TRBJ2-7 | TRBV7-9 | many | CASSLMGTGSYEQYF | TGTGCCAGCAGCTTAATGGGAACGGGATCCTACGAGCAGTACTTC
NA | TRBJ1-5 | TRBV20-1 | many | CSARDQLGPLSFSNQPQHF | TGCAGTGCTAGAGATCAATTGGGACCCCTTTCCTTTAGCAATCAGCCCCAGCATTTT
TRBD1 | TRBJ1-1 | TRBV5-1 | many | CASRLRQGAFSNTEAFF | TGCGCCAGCAGGCTGAGACAGGGGGCGTTTTCGAACACTGAAGCTTTCTTT
TRBD2 | TRBJ2-1 | TRBV20-1 | many | CSASRVAGAAGSYNEQFF | TGCAGTGCTAGTCGAGTAGCGGGGGCCGCGGGGTCCTACAATGAGCAGTTCTTC
NA | TRBJ1-2 | TRBV6-5 | many | CASSSPYGYTF | TGTGCCAGCAGTAGTCCCTATGGCTACACCTTC
NA | TRBJ1-2 | TRBV5-5 | many | CASSLGPTYYYGYTF | TGTGCCAGCAGCTTGGGGCCGACTTATTATTATGGCTACACCTTC
NA | TRBJ1-5 | TRBV19 | many | CASSPGIGQPQHF | TGTGCCAGTAGTCCAGGAATAGGACAGCCCCAGCATTTT
NA | TRBJ2-5 | TRBV6-2/TRBV6-3 | many | CASSQWDNQETQYF | TGTGCCAGCAGCCAATGGGACAACCAAGAGACCCAGTACTTC